This TCR beta chain derives from a study of cytomegalovirus exposure and HLA in healthy donors (TCRdb year 2017). The study in broad terms: An earlier analysis of several hundred of the donors reported about 260 Gb of sequence data and around 110 million unique TCR beta sequences obtained from about 179 million T cells. About 280 gigabases of sequencing data and roughly 90 million unique TCR sequences were included in an early release covering about 700 HLA-typed donors. Among the approximately 420 genotyped donors, around 81% belonged to the genetic ancestry cluster associated with self-reported Caucasian donors. The study aimed to test whether signatures of past pathogen exposure could be identified by cataloging public T cell receptors. The study used immunosequencing to profile the T cell repertoires of around 600 subjects and linked those repertoires to cytomegalovirus serostatus. Along with the roughly 610-subject first cohort, a separate validation cohort of over a hundred different subjects was used. High-throughput TCR immunosequencing, statistical association of individual TCRs with disease status, and machine learning were combined to predict cytomegalovirus infection status. A later analysis re-analyzed previously published TCR beta repertoires from about 730 donors and added high-resolution HLA genotyping to study TCR occurrence patterns. The later analysis used no new phenotypic data to find candidate immune exposures, relying instead on TCR beta sequences and their occurrence across donors. In an earlier analysis of several hundred of the donors, high-throughput TCR beta sequencing was used to judge whether each TCR beta V gene segment behaved as functional or pseudogenic. Donor age, sex, ethnicity and CMV serostatus were compiled alongside the repertoire data. Genome-wide SNP genotypes for about three fifths of the 666 donors were used in a later genetic analysis, which treated that subset as a discovery cohort. Every repertoire in the discovery cohort had been generated on one and the same sequencing platform. Both class I and class II loci were covered by HLA typing, at four-digit resolution. Typing coverage varied by locus: about 620-630 donors for A, B, C, DRB1 and DQB1; more than 500 for DQA1; over 600 for DPA1; approximately 490 for DPB1. Four or five DR-DQ haplotypes were handled as single units for association and clustering because linkage in the cohort was strong. Across under 500 genotyped donors of the cohort, an average of about 200,000 unique TCR beta nucleotide sequences per donor were sequenced, and 15% to 20% of those sequences were non-productive. The research as a whole found: Most TCR sequences were observed very rarely across donors, whereas some public TCRs were present in many individuals. In both the original and validation cohorts, the classifier was reported to diagnose cytomegalovirus status with high specificity and sensitivity. Strong co-occurrence of HLA alleles, especially DR and DQ, made assigning TCR associations to individual alleles difficult. A cluster of highly shared sequence variants was judged likely to be a technical artifact of the sequencing pipeline. Three of the identified cytomegalovirus-associated TCR beta chains were confirmed in vitro to be specific for cytomegalovirus antigens. For the cohort, immune exposure information was limited to CMV serostatus. The authors suggested that the approach could potentially be extended to other disease states and immunological phenotypes. A further reported finding was that TCR beta sequences accurately predicted the HLA-A and HLA-B alleles for most subjects in the first cohort. Some IMGT-functional V segments, including TRBV6-2 and TRBV6-3, could not be told apart with the 87-base-pair reads, so those segments were excluded. A later genetic analysis associated a missense DCLRE1C variant with V-gene and J-gene trimming of TCR beta chains, and an independent cohort replicated the association. Linkage disequilibrium might explain the correlated functional status among segregating V segments, but an unknown experimental factor could not be excluded. In a later analysis, the rate of TCR association differed among HLA loci, with DRB1 alleles having the most associated TCRs and HLA-C alleles having the fewest. In a later analysis, several top co-occurrence clusters were reported to appear linked to parvovirus B19, influenza, CMV and Epstein-Barr virus. In a later analysis, around 15,000 TCR beta sequences were associated with specific HLA alleles at a false discovery rate of 0.05. Because HLA typing was unavailable for some donors at each locus, only the typed subset was used in association tests. The presence/absence analyses assumed that sequencing depth was roughly uniform across donors, and that assumption may not be true. This cohort had only TCR beta chains sequenced, and the lack of alpha or paired-chain data limited which features could be detected. Because counts were too low, some 17 rarely observed V segments, including chromosome 9 orphons, were left out of the earlier analysis of some 600 of the donors. In a later analysis, HLA-associated TCR beta chains showed more clonal expansion and lower generation probabilities than non-associated chains that were equally common. According to a later genetic analysis, donors in an Asian-associated ancestry cluster had fewer N-insertions in productive TCRs than the approximately 650-donor mean. Broadly in line with IMGT annotations, most TCR beta V segments showed up in productive rearrangements about 87% or about 30% of the time in an earlier analysis of several hundred of the donors. In the study, 150 to 200 TCR beta chains were listed as associated with cytomegalovirus. A later analysis found that most CMV-associated TCR beta chains appeared HLA-restricted, with HLA associations seemingly driven largely by CMV exposure.

Looking up the germline V gene yields CDR1 SGHRS and CDR2 YFSETQ. V sheds 0 bases and J sheds 0 bases, leaving 14 bases between their ends. From its cysteine to its phenylalanine, the CDR3 spans 17 amino acids. Only the CDR3 part of the read is kept: 51 bases, read in frame from the first base. In total, about 650 healthy bone marrow donors made up the cohort. All cohort members were sampled while nominally healthy, although unrecorded immune exposures were likely present. The donor was CMV seronegative and belonged to the group of approximately 320 seronegative cohort members. Every donor gave a peripheral blood sample, and the peripheral blood mononuclear cells from that sample were used for TCR beta sequencing. Genomic DNA extraction from the blood cell samples was performed with the Qiagen DNeasy Blood Extraction Kit. Only one count was recorded for this clone. It has no known antigen specificity. The sample holds no much larger clone one base away, and base qualities are not on file.

The library was produced with the immunoSEQ multiplex PCR assay. For the multiplex PCR, a mixture combining 60 forward primers for TCR Vbeta segments and 13 reverse primers for TCR Jbeta segments was used. A multiplex PCR assay on genomic DNA amplified the CDR3 region of rearranged TCR beta genes. On the Illumina HiSeq System, the amplified TCR beta libraries were sequenced as 87-base-pair reads. The authors processed their data as follows. In a later analysis, tens of millions of unique TCR beta chains were counted across the approximately 640 repertoires, and roughly 10 million of these chains were shared by at least two donors. A nearest-neighbor algorithm error-corrected the raw reads and collapsed the reads into unique sequences, merging closely related sequences to remove PCR and sequencing errors. Alignment of CDR3 sequences to IMGT reference sequences was used to assign V, D and J gene segments. For a sequence to be retained, a match of at least six nucleotides to both a V gene segment and a J gene segment was required. A rearrangement was called productive if the CDR3 had no stop codons and remained in frame with V and J, and every other rearrangement was called non-productive. CDR3 was defined by IMGT convention, running from the second conserved V-encoded cysteine to the conserved J-encoded phenylalanine. The earlier analysis of about 590 of the donors excluded sequences that lacked an unambiguous match to a single V gene segment. In an earlier analysis of approximately 560 of the donors, a V segment was called functional when productive rearrangements were above 56.7%, and segregating when the standard deviation between donors exceeded 5%. A statistical classification framework was developed to diagnose cytomegalovirus status using the catalog of TCR beta chain sequences. A later analysis assigned V and J genes by comparing TCR nucleotide sequences with IMGT/GENE-DB human TR gene sequences. In a later analysis, CDR3 sequences and most-parsimonious VDJ recombination scenarios were assigned using the TCRdist pipeline. A later analysis defined each TCR beta chain by its CDR3 amino acid sequence plus V-gene family, and excluded reads lacking a unique V-gene family. To address suspected cross-contamination and a sequencing artifact, a later analysis removed around 600 highly shared, low-generation-probability nucleotide sequences. In a later analysis, a clonal expansion index for each public chain was calculated from normalized within-repertoire ranks of inferred template counts. In a later analysis, generation probabilities were computed using a VDJ recombination model fitted to out-of-frame rearrangements, and the results were checked against IGoR. A later analysis scored TCR-TCR, TCR-HLA and TCR-CMV co-occurrence with hypergeometric tests, applying a repertoire-size bias correction to TCR pairs. False discovery rates were estimated in a later analysis by permuting HLA or CMV assignments 20 times. In a later analysis, co-occurring TCRs were grouped using DBSCAN, and TCRdist sequence similarity was added for clustering within HLA-allele-positive subsets. Co-occurrence clustering excluded repertoires with fewer than 30,000 or more than 120,000 public chains, plus five with anomalous nucleotide sharing. The table was pulled from immuneACCESS by TCRdb, which kept in-frame rearrangements only. Such tables lose some clones; where checked, under half of the loss comes from unresolved V genes, and the rest has no known cause. V and J calls and clone size are copied from that table; D and trimming were computed from the DNA. This sample gives 140,000 to 150,000 clones in total; roughly 80% of them show up just once. The ten top clones hold roughly 4.8% of the sample.

Sequencing input: PBMCs. The sequence was collected from a man aged 40-49 years in good health and CMV-seronegative. This chain joins TRBV5-1 to TRBJ2-3; a tentative D match to TRBD1 spans 6 bases. The CDR3 protein: CASSLAPAGASTDTQYF. The nucleotide sequence reads TGCGCCAGCAGCTTGGCCCCGGCAGGGGCTAGCACAGATACGCAGTATTTT.